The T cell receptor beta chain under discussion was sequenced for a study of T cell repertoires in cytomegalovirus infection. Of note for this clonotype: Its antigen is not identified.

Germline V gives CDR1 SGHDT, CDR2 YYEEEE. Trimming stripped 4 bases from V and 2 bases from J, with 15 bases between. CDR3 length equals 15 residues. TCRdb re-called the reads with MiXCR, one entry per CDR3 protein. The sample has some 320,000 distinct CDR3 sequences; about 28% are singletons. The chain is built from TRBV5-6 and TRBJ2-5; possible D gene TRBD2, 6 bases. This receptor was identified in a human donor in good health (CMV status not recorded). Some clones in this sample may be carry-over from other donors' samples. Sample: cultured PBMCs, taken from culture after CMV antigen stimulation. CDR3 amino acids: CASSAGILGQETQYF. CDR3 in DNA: TGTGCCAGCAGCGCGGGGATTTTGGGGCAAGAGACCCAGTACTTC.